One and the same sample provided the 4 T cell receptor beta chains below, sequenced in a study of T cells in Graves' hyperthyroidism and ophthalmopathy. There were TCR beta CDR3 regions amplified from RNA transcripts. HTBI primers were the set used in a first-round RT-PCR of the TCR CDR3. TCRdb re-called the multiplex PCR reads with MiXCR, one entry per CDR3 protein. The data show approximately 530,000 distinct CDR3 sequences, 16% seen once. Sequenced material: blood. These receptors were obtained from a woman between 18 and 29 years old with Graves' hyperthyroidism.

As DNA, the CDR3 is TGTGCCAGCAGCCTACCCGGTGGAGGTCCGGGCGGCTACACCTTC. This gives the protein CASSLPGGGPGGYTF. This sequence joins TRBV14 and TRBJ1-2; D gene ambiguous. The CDR3 length is 15 residues. CDR1 is SGHDN, CDR2 FVKESK, per germline. V lost 4 bases to trimming and J lost 8 bases, with 20 bases between them. Filled out from reference TRBV14 and TRBJ1-2, the complete variable domain reads EAGVTQFPSHSVIEKGQTVTLRCDPISGHDNLYWYRRVMGKEIKFLLHFVKESKQDESGMPNNRFLAERTGGTYSTLKVQPAELEDSGVYFCASSLPGGGPGGYTFGSGTRLTVV.

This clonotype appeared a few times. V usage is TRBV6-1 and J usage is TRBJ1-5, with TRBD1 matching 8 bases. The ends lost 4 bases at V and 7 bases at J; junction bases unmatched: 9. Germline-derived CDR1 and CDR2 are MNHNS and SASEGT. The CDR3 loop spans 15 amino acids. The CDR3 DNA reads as TGTGCCAGCAGTGGGACAGGGCGAAATAGGCAGCCCCAGCATTTT. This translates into CASSGTGRNRQPQHF.

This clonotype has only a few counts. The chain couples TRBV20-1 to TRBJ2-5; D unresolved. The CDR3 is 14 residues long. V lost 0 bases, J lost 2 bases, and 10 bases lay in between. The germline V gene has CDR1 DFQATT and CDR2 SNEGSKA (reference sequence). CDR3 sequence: CSARDLWDQETQYF. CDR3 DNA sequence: TGCAGTGCTAGAGATTTGTGGGATCAAGAGACCCAGTACTTC.

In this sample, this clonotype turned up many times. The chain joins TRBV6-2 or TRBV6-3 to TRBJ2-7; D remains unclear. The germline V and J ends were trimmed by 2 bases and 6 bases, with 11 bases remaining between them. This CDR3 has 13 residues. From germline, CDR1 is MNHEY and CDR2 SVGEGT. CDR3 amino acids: CASSYRRVAEQYF. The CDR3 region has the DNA TGTGCCAGCAGTTACCGCAGAGTGGCCGAGCAGTACTTC.